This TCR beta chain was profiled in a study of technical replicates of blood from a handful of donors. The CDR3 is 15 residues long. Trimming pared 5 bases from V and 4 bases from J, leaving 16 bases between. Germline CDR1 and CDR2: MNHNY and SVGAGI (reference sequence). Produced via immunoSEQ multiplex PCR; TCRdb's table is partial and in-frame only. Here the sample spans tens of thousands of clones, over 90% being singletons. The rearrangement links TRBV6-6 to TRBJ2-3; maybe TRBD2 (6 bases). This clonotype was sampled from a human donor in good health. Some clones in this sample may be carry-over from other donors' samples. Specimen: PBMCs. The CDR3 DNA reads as TGTGCCAGCAGTGCGAGCTGGGGGGTCCCAGATACGCAGTATTTT. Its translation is CASSASWGVPDTQYF.